This TCR beta chain was recorded in a study of blood T cell repertoires in COVID-19. On the study more broadly: Acute and convalescent COVID-19 samples came from the United States, Italy and Spain. In each case, the material was cDNA or gDNA derived from T cells, B-cell-depleted T cells, or PBMCs.

The CDR3 length is 13 residues. The germline V gene has CDR1 MNHEY and CDR2 SVGAGI. V was pared by 2 bases and J by 6 bases, with 0 bases of the junction left unmatched. Assignment of participants to cohorts was predicated upon participant-reported clinical history. Clones were sequenced by immunoSEQ multiplex PCR, and TCRdb holds only the in-frame ones, with some missing. Counted here are 150,000 to 200,000 clones, about nine tenths occurring once; the ten biggest clones make up roughly 0.8%. This clonotype was sampled from a woman aged 18-29 years who had recovered from COVID-19. What was sequenced was PBMCs or T cells enriched from blood (not recorded which). The chain carries TRBV6-5 and TRBJ1-1; 10 bases are a match to TRBD1. This CDR3 reads CASSYGQGAEAFF. The DNA for the CDR3 is TGTGCCAGCAGTTACGGACAGGGGGCTGAAGCTTTCTTT.